These 26 T cell receptor beta chains came from one sample sequenced in a study of T cell responses to AZD1222 COVID-19 vaccine. Only in-frame clones appear in the TCRdb table, and some are missing; sequencing was by immunoSEQ multiplex PCR. The data contain roughly 140,000 clones, more than 85% of them seen just once; the ten biggest clones take up just under 7%. Source: peripheral blood, taken after recovery from COVID-19. The receptors stem from an adult who had recovered from COVID-19.

This chain joins TRBV18 and TRBJ1-2; a weak D match, TRBD1 (6 bases). Germline values: CDR1 KGHSH, CDR2 LQKENI. Trimming took 3 bases from V and 2 from J, leaving 16 bases between them. This CDR3 has 16 amino acids. The CDR3 reads CASSPRLVGANYGYTF. In DNA form, the CDR3 reads TGTGCCAGCTCACCTCGTCTGGTGGGGGCAAACTATGGCTACACCTTC.

This clone was counted a single time. The V gene is TRBV7-9, the J gene TRBJ1-2; tentative D call: TRBD1 (5 bases). This CDR3 comprises 14 residues. Trimming took 3 bases from V and 2 from J, leaving 10 bases between them. The germline V gene has CDR1 SEHNR and CDR2 FQNEAQ (reference sequence). CDR3 protein: CASSFGTSNYGYTF. The CDR3 DNA reads as TGTGCCAGCAGCTTCGGGACGTCGAACTATGGCTACACCTTC.

The V and J genes are TRBV7-3 and TRBJ1-2, with D uncertain. Germline assignment: CDR1 SGHTA and CDR2 FQGTGA. The CDR3 totals 12 residues. Between the trimmed V and J ends, which lost 2 bases and 8 bases, there was a span of 9 bases. CDR3 bases: TGTGCCAGCAGCTTAGAGGGTTCGGGCTACACCTTC. Amino acid sequence: CASSLEGSGYTF.

The V gene is TRBV27, the J gene TRBJ2-7; 9 bases align to TRBD2. The V segment lost 3 bases and the J segment 5 bases; nucleotides outside the gene matches: 5. The germline V gene encodes CDR1 MNHEY and CDR2 SMNVEV (reference sequence). CDR3 length equals 14 residues. CDR3 amino acids: CASSFGTSNHEQYF. DNA for the CDR3: TGTGCCAGCAGTTTCGGGACTAGCAACCACGAGCAGTACTTC.

V usage is TRBV18 and J usage is TRBJ1-3; tentatively, D is TRBD1 (5 bases). The CDR3 sequence is 16 residues long. Trimming stripped 0 bases from V and 0 bases from J, with 9 bases between. Germline CDR1 reads KGHSH; CDR2 reads LQKENI. The CDR3 spells CASSPPSGPSGNTIYF. The CDR3 coding sequence is TGTGCCAGCTCACCACCGTCAGGGCCCTCTGGAAACACCATATATTTT.

This rearrangement joins TRBV28 to TRBJ2-7; D might be TRBD1 (6 bases). The CDR3 has 15 residues. Germline loops: CDR1 MDHEN, CDR2 SYDVKM. Trimming removed 5 bases from V and 7 bases from J, with 21 bases in between. The chain's CDR3 is CASSPSGASGREQYF. The CDR3 DNA sequence: TGTGCCAGCAGTCCCTCAGGGGCCTCGGGGAGAGAGCAGTACTTC. Supplemented by reference TRBV28 and TRBJ2-7, the full variable domain reads DVKVTQSSRYLVKRTGEKVFLECVQDMDHENMFWYRQDPGLGLRLIYFSYDVKMKEKGDIPEGYSVSREKKERFSLILESASTNQTSMYLCASSPSGASGREQYFGPGTRLTVT.

The J gene is TRBJ2-1, the V gene TRBV7-9; TRBD2 matches at 8 bases. V was clipped by 6 bases and J by 2 bases; unmatched bases: 6. This CDR3 is 15 amino acids long. Germline V gives CDR1 SEHNR, CDR2 FQNEAQ (reference sequence). Written as DNA, the CDR3 is TGTGCCAGCAGGGAAGCGGGAGTCACCTACAATGAGCAGTTCTTC. Translation: CASREAGVTYNEQFF.

The rearrangement uses TRBV7-9 and TRBJ2-7; tentatively, D is TRBD1 or TRBD2 (6 bases each). The germline CDR1 and CDR2 sequences are SEHNR and FQNEAQ (reference sequence). Trimming removed 6 bases from V and 6 bases from J, with 15 bases in between. This CDR3 is built from 13 residues. CDR3 bases: TGTGCCAGCAGTCCGGGGGCAGGACGCGAGCAGTACTTC. Encoded protein: CASSPGAGREQYF.

The genes are TRBV4-1 and TRBJ2-7; tentatively, D is TRBD2 (6 bases). V lost 4 bases to trimming and J lost 3 bases, with 16 bases between them. This CDR3 is 15 amino acids long. CDR1 and CDR2 (germline): MGHRA, YSYEKL. The CDR3 reads CASSPSMSSVYEQYF. The CDR3 DNA sequence: TGCGCCAGCAGCCCATCTATGTCTAGCGTCTACGAGCAGTACTTC.

The chain joins TRBV21-1 to TRBJ2-1; the table's D call TRBD2 went unverified against the DNA. TRBV21-1 is noted as a pseudogene. This CDR3 spans 16 amino acids. CDR3: CASSKVRAARDNEQFF. The CDR3 DNA reads as TGTGCCAGCAGCAAAGTTAGGGCAGCGAGGGATAATGAGCAGTTCTTC.

The CDR3 sequence: CASSFGAANTEAFF. DNA of the CDR3: TGCGCCAGCAGCTTCGGCGCCGCGAACACTGAAGCTTTCTTT. The rearrangement links TRBV5-1 to TRBJ1-1; D call uncertain. CDR1 SGHRS and CDR2 YFSETQ come from the germline V gene. The CDR3 spans 14 residues. Between the trimmed V and J ends, which lost 2 bases and 1 base, there was a span of 9 bases.

This chain joins TRBV6-5 and TRBJ2-7; TRBD2 matches 10 bases. The CDR3 extends over 15 amino acids. CDR1 and CDR2 from the germline V gene are MNHEY and SVGAGI. The trim removed 4 bases at V and 3 bases at J, leaving 6 bases unmatched. The CDR3 reads CASSSKRGGLYEQYF. The CDR3 region has the DNA TGTGCCAGCAGTTCTAAGCGGGGGGGCCTCTACGAGCAGTACTTC.

This clone occurred once. This sequence joins TRBV7-2 and TRBJ2-2; D might be TRBD1 (6 bases). CDR1 SGHTA and CDR2 FQGNSA come from the germline V gene. Trimming shortened V by 4 bases and J by 5 bases, and 17 bases separated the two germline ends. The CDR3 covers 16 residues. The CDR3 DNA follows: TGTGCCAGCAGCTCTGAGTCCCGGGACATGACCGGGGAGCTGTTTTTT. It specifies CASSSESRDMTGELFF.

This rearrangement joins TRBV9 to TRBJ2-1; the match to TRBD1 covers 8 bases. J was trimmed by 1 base and V by 1 base; bases with no gene match: 1. The germline CDR1 and CDR2 sequences are SGDLS and YYNGEE. The CDR3 length is 15 residues. The CDR3 DNA reads TGTGCCAGCAGCGTAACAGGGGGTTCCTACAATGAGCAGTTCTTC. Translated, it gives CASSVTGGSYNEQFF.

The chain carries TRBV27 and TRBJ1-5, with unresolved D. Looked up from germline, CDR1 is MNHEY and CDR2 is SMNVEV (reference sequence). The length of the CDR3 is 15 residues. V was shortened by 5 bases and J by 2 bases, with 13 bases between the two germline ends. CDR3 residues: CASSTQRSGNQPQHF. CDR3 DNA: TGTGCCAGCAGTACACAGAGGTCTGGCAATCAGCCCCAGCATTTT.

The DNA for the CDR3 is TGTGCCAGCAGCTTAGCTTTTGACGGGAACACTGAAGCTTTCTTT. Protein: CASSLAFDGNTEAFF. The J gene is TRBJ1-1, the V gene TRBV7-8; no definite D call. The length of the CDR3 is 15 residues. V was clipped by 0 bases and J by 1 base, with 9 bases between them. Germline loops: CDR1 SGHVS, CDR2 FQNEAQ.

V usage is TRBV5-1 and J usage is TRBJ2-3; 7 nucleotides match TRBD1. In germline, CDR1 is SGHRS, CDR2 YFSETQ. J gave up 0 bases and V 4 bases, and 8 bases lay outside the gene matches. CDR3 size: 16 residues. CDR3 protein: CASSLTGISSTDTQYF. The DNA for the CDR3 is TGCGCCAGCAGCCTGACAGGGATTAGCAGCACAGATACGCAGTATTTT. Combining the CDR3 with reference TRBV5-1 and TRBJ2-3 gives the whole variable domain KAGVTQTPRYLIKTRGQQVTLSCSPISGHRSVSWYQQTPGQGLQFLFEYFSETQRNKGNFPGRFSGRQFSNSRSEMNVSTLELGDSALYLCASSLTGISSTDTQYFGPGTRLTVL.

This clone has a single count. The chain combines TRBV5-6 with TRBJ2-5, with unresolved D. V lost 0 bases to trimming and J lost 5 bases, with 5 bases between them. Germline V gene sequence: CDR1 SGHDT, CDR2 YYEEEE. The CDR3 consists of 12 residues. CDR3 amino acids: CASSLVGETQYF. CDR3 in DNA: TGTGCCAGCAGCTTGGTGGGGGAGACCCAGTACTTC.

CDR3: CAISMSELRGLTSDEQYF. The DNA of the CDR3 is TGTGCCATCAGTATGTCGGAGTTGAGGGGGCTGACTTCAGACGAGCAGTACTTC. The V and J genes are TRBV10-3 and TRBJ2-7; 7 bases map to TRBD1. The length of the CDR3 is 18 residues. Germline CDR1 ENHRY, CDR2 SYGVKD. V lost 5 bases to trimming and J lost 5 bases; unmatched junction nucleotides: 21.

V usage is TRBV5-1 and J usage is TRBJ1-1, with D uncertain. The V end lost 6 bases, the J end lost 0 bases, and 15 bases lay between the germline ends. The CDR3 has 15 amino acids. CDR1 and CDR2 from the germline V gene are SGHRS and YFSETQ. The CDR3 nucleotides are TGCGCCAGCACCCCCGGGAGCCTTATGAACACTGAAGCTTTCTTT. Amino acids: CASTPGSLMNTEAFF.

This sequence joins TRBV5-1 and TRBJ2-7; D unresolved. Trimming pared 0 bases from V and 6 bases from J, leaving 7 bases between. The CDR3 loop spans 12 amino acids. Germline values: CDR1 SGHRS, CDR2 YFSETQ. The CDR3 sequence is CASSLVSGEQYF. The CDR3 DNA reads as TGCGCCAGCAGCTTGGTTTCGGGCGAGCAGTACTTC. The whole variable domain, remainder taken from reference TRBV5-1 and TRBJ2-7, is KAGVTQTPRYLIKTRGQQVTLSCSPISGHRSVSWYQQTPGQGLQFLFEYFSETQRNKGNFPGRFSGRQFSNSRSEMNVSTLELGDSALYLCASSLVSGEQYFGPGTRLTVT.

The rearrangement uses TRBV2 and TRBJ2-2; TRBD2 aligns across 9 bases. CDR3 length: 14 amino acids. CDR1 SNHLY and CDR2 FYNNEI come from the germline V gene. V shed 8 bases, J shed 3 bases, and the junction held 4 bases outside the gene matches. The CDR3: CASAGGAHTGELFF. CDR3 nucleotides: TGTGCCAGCGCGGGGGGGGCCCACACCGGGGAGCTGTTTTTT.

This clone was detected once. The CDR3, as DNA: TGCGCCAGCAGCTTAACCGCCGCGGGGGGGCCTAGAGATACGCAGTATTTT. Protein: CASSLTAAGGPRDTQYF. The chain links TRBV5-1 to TRBJ2-3; 9 bases align to TRBD2. The V gene end was trimmed by 2 bases and the J gene end by 5 bases; junction bases not matched to a gene: 12. CDR3 length: 17 residues. The germline V gene has CDR1 SGHRS and CDR2 YFSETQ.

The chain combines TRBV12-2 with TRBJ2-3; the table gives TRBD1 as D, unverified against the DNA. TRBV12-2 is designated a pseudogene. The CDR3 extends over 17 amino acids. The CDR3 sequence: CASRLEGQEWGSDTQYF. The CDR3 nucleotides are TGTGCAAGTCGCTTAGAGGGCCAAGAATGGGGCTCAGATACGCAGTATTTT.

The chain recombines TRBV7-8 with TRBJ2-3; TRBD2 matches at 10 bases. With V trimmed by 2 bases and J by 1 base, 3 bases remained unmatched. CDR3 length: 16 residues. Germline V gene data show CDR1 as SGHVS and CDR2 as FQNEAQ. This CDR3 is CASSLLLAGGTDTQYF. DNA of the CDR3: TGTGCCAGCAGCTTACTCCTAGCGGGAGGCACAGATACGCAGTATTTT.

As DNA, the CDR3 is TGTGCCAGCAGCTTAGCGCTGGGATCTGAAGCTTTCTTT. This sequence encodes CASSLALGSEAFF. The chain carries TRBV7-2 and TRBJ1-1; D remains unclear. This CDR3 comprises 13 residues. Germline CDR1 SGHTA, CDR2 FQGNSA. Trimming took off 0 bases at V and 6 bases at J, with 8 bases between the two ends.